This T cell receptor (beta chain) is drawn from a study of T cell repertoires in cytomegalovirus infection. The wider study: Selection of CMV epitopes for the study included recently identified HLA-C-restricted and well-studied HLA-B-restricted ones. Indications of both CMV infection and matching HLA type were provided by public TCR beta signatures.

Germline V lookup: CDR1 MNHNS, CDR2 SASEGT. The CDR3 is 16 residues long. Unmatched junction bases numbered 11, after V lost 4 bases and J lost 5 bases. Study-level results: CMV carriers with the relevant HLA were identified by cumulative public TCR beta family frequency. CMV-specific TCR beta clonotypes restricted by HLA-C dominated the ex vivo response.

TCRdb itself ran the reads through MiXCR, one entry per CDR3 protein. Here the sample spans around 900,000 distinct CDR3 sequences, roughly 30% being singletons. This clonotype was counted between two and nine times. Its antigen is still unknown. The origin of this receptor is a human donor in good health (CMV status not recorded). Some clones in this sample may be carry-over from other donors' samples. The genes are TRBV6-1 and TRBJ2-1, with 7 bases lining up with TRBD1. Here the sequenced sample was cultured CD8+ T cells from PBMCs, taken from culture after CMV antigen stimulation. This chain's CDR3 is CASSVYVLDRDNEQFF. The DNA for the CDR3 is TGTGCCAGCAGTGTATACGTACTAGACAGGGACAATGAGCAGTTCTTC.